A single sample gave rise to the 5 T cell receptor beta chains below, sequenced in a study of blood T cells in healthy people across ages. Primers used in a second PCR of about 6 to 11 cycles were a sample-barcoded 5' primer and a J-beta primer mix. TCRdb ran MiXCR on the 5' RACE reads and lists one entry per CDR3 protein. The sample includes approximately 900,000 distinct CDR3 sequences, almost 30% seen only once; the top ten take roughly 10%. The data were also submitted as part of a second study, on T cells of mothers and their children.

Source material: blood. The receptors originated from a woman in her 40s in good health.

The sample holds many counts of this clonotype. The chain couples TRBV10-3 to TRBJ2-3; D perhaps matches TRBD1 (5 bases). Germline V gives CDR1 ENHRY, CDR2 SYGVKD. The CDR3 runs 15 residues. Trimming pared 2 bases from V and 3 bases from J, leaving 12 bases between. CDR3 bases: TGTGCCATCAGTGAGGGACACAGCATAACAGATACGCAGTATTTT. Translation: CAISEGHSITDTQYF.

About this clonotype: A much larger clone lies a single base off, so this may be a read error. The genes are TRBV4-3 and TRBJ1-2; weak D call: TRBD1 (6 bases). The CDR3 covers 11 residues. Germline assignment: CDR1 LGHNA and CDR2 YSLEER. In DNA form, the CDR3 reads TGCGCCGGCAGTTGGGGGGCTGGCTACACCTTC. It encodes CAGSWGAGYTF.

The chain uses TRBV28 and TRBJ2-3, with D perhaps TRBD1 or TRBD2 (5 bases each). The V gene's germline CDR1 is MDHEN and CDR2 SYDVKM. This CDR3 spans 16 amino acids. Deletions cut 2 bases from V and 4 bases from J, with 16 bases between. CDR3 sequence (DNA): TGTGCCAGCAGTTTAAAAGGGACCCCGGGCCCAGATACGCAGTATTTT. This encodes CASSLKGTPGPDTQYF.

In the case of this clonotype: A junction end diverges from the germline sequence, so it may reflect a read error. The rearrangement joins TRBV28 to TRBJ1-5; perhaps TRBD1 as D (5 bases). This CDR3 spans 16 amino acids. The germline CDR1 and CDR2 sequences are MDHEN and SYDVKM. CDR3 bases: TGTGCCGGCAGTCAACTCTTGGACACAGACAATCAGCCCCAGCATTTT. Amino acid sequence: CAGSQLLDTDNQPQHF.

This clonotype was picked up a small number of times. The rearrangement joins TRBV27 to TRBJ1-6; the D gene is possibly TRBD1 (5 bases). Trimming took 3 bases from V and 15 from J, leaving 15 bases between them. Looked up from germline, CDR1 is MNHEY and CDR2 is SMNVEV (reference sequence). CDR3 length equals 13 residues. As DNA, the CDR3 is TGTGCCAGCAGTTTTGCCCGAGGGGCGCACCTCCACTTT. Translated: CASSFARGAHLHF.